The 25 T cell receptor beta chains below were found in one sample sequenced in a study of radiotherapy plus CTLA-4 blockade in lung cancer. Clones were read by immunoSEQ multiplex PCR, and TCRdb kept only the in-frame ones, dropping some. The repertoire holds roughly 100,000 clones, with roughly 80% as singletons. The sample was peripheral blood, taken from a patient treated with radiotherapy plus ipilimumab. Receptor source: a human donor with non-small cell lung cancer that progressed on radiotherapy plus ipilimumab.

The V and J genes are TRBV19 and TRBJ2-3; 9 nucleotides match TRBD2. The J segment lost 6 bases and the V segment lost 9 bases, leaving 10 bases of the junction unmatched. The CDR3 totals 14 residues. Germline CDR1 is LNHDA and CDR2 is SQIVND (reference sequence). CDR3 amino acids: CASERLAGSDTQYF. The DNA for the CDR3 is TGTGCCAGCGAACGCCTAGCGGGATCGGATACGCAGTATTTT.

For the CDR3, the DNA is TGCGCCAGCACCACCCCGACAGGAGAGACCCAGTACTTC. Its translation: CASTTPTGETQYF. The V gene is TRBV10-2, the J gene TRBJ2-5; D perhaps matches TRBD1 (6 bases). CDR1 and CDR2 from the germline V gene are WSHSY and SAAADI. This CDR3 spans 13 amino acids. The V end lost 7 bases, the J end lost 4 bases, and 13 bases lay between the germline ends.

V gene TRBV7-2 combines with J gene TRBJ1-1; 7 nucleotides agree with TRBD1. The CDR3 totals 13 residues. J gave up 5 bases and V 5 bases, and 5 bases lay outside the gene matches. CDR1 is SGHTA, CDR2 FQGNSA, per germline. This chain's CDR3 is CASSVGQVTEAFF. For the CDR3, the DNA is TGTGCCAGCAGCGTAGGACAGGTTACTGAAGCTTTCTTT.

The V and J genes are TRBV7-3 and TRBJ2-2, with D hard to call. The V end lost 5 bases, the J end lost 3 bases, and 10 bases lay between the germline ends. Germline CDR1 reads SGHTA; CDR2 reads FQGTGA. This CDR3 region has 14 residues. Here the CDR3 reads CASSTSPYTGELFF. DNA for the CDR3: TGTGCCAGCAGCACATCCCCGTACACCGGGGAGCTGTTTTTT. Supplemented by reference TRBV7-3 and TRBJ2-2, the full variable domain reads GAGVSQTPSNKVTEKGKYVELRCDPISGHTALYWYRQSLGQGPEFLIYFQGTGAADDSGLPNDRFFAVRPEGSVSTLKIQRTERGDSAVYLCASSTSPYTGELFFGEGSRLTVL.

Here the CDR3 DNA reads TGTGCCAGCAGCTTAAGTTGGAACACTGAAGCTTTCTTT. Protein: CASSLSWNTEAFF. The chain carries TRBV11-2 and TRBJ1-1; D not resolved. Germline V gene lookup returns CDR1 SGHAT and CDR2 FQNNGV. The CDR3 consists of 13 residues. Trimming shortened V by 2 bases and J by 1 base, and 5 bases separated the two germline ends.

The chain's CDR3 is CASRSRGTGELFF. The CDR3, as DNA: TGTGCCAGCAGGTCCCGGGGCACCGGGGAGCTGTTTTTT. J is TRBJ2-2 and V is TRBV6-6, with TRBD2 as a possible D gene (5 bases). The CDR3 is 13 amino acids. Germline V gene lookup returns CDR1 MNHNY and CDR2 SVGAGI (reference sequence). Trimming removed 6 bases from V and 4 bases from J, with 9 bases in between.

In DNA, the CDR3 is TGTGCCAGCAAGCTCCCGGGACAGGCGGGCTATGGCTACACCTTC. The encoded protein is CASKLPGQAGYGYTF. The gene calls are TRBV28 and TRBJ1-2, with 8 bases identical to TRBD1. The junction had 11 bases not matched to a gene; V was cut back by 7 bases and J by 4 bases. The CDR3 covers 15 residues. Per germline, CDR1 MDHEN and CDR2 SYDVKM.

In this sample, this clone turned up once. V usage is TRBV6-1 and J usage is TRBJ2-7, with TRBD1 identical over 7 bases. J was trimmed by 4 bases and V by 6 bases; bases with no gene match: 6. Germline loops: CDR1 MNHNS, CDR2 SASEGT. The CDR3 length is 13 residues. CDR3: CASRGTVPYEQYF. DNA for the CDR3: TGTGCCAGCAGAGGGACAGTACCGTACGAGCAGTACTTC.

This clone showed up just a few times. V is TRBV5-1 and J is TRBJ2-7; 8 nucleotides align to TRBD1. The CDR3 spans 14 residues. The ends lost 0 bases at V and 4 bases at J; junction bases unmatched: 3. Germline lookup yields CDR1 SGHRS and CDR2 YFSETQ. The CDR3, as DNA: TGCGCCAGCAGCTTGGGGCAGGGGGCGTACGAGCAGTACTTC. Protein sequence: CASSLGQGAYEQYF. The complete variable domain, with remaining parts taken from reference TRBV5-1 and TRBJ2-7, reads KAGVTQTPRYLIKTRGQQVTLSCSPISGHRSVSWYQQTPGQGLQFLFEYFSETQRNKGNFPGRFSGRQFSNSRSEMNVSTLELGDSALYLCASSLGQGAYEQYFGPGTRLTVT.

This clone was picked up a small number of times. This sequence joins TRBV5-1 and TRBJ1-2; D unresolved. The CDR3 is 15 residues long. V lost 0 bases, J lost 0 bases, and 9 bases lay in between. The germline gives CDR1 SGHRS, CDR2 YFSETQ. The CDR3 DNA sequence: TGCGCCAGCAGCTTGGACGGGTTCTCTAACTATGGCTACACCTTC. Its translation is CASSLDGFSNYGYTF.

This chain links TRBV5-4 with TRBJ2-5, with 13 bases lining up with TRBD2. Trimming at V came to 4 bases and at J to 2 bases, leaving 2 bases not matched to a gene. This CDR3 is built from 15 residues. Germline values: CDR1 SGHNT, CDR2 YYREEE (reference sequence). CDR3 sequence: CASSLGLAGQETQYF. The CDR3, as DNA: TGTGCCAGCAGCCTGGGACTAGCGGGACAAGAGACCCAGTACTTC.

V is TRBV10-2 and J is TRBJ2-7; D gene uncertain. The CDR3 spans 15 residues. Trimming stripped 4 bases from V and 2 bases from J, with 15 bases between. CDR1 and CDR2 (germline): WSHSY, SAAADI. In DNA form, the CDR3 reads TGCGCCAGCAGTGTCGGCCCTTTTTTCGCCTACGAGCAGTACTTC. This gives the protein CASSVGPFFAYEQYF.

This CDR3 is CASSQDTFDGFYTF. DNA for the CDR3: TGTGCCAGCAGCCAAGATACGTTTGATGGGTTCTACACCTTC. The chain employs TRBV4-2 and TRBJ1-2; D uncertain. CDR1 is LGHNA and CDR2 is YNFKEQ in the germline V gene. There are 14 residues in the CDR3. Trimming took off 0 bases at V and 10 bases at J, with 15 bases between the two ends.

The CDR3 reads CAWSPGGGGNQPQHF. The CDR3 DNA reads TGTGCCTGGAGTCCCGGGGGGGGTGGAAATCAGCCCCAGCATTTT. The V and J genes are TRBV30 and TRBJ1-5; D may be TRBD1 (5 bases). Per germline, CDR1 GTSNPN and CDR2 SVGIG (reference sequence). V was shortened by 2 bases and J by 4 bases, with 15 bases between the two germline ends. CDR3 length: 15 amino acids.

Only one count was recorded for this clone. The V gene is TRBV6-6, the J gene TRBJ2-7; D may be TRBD1 (6 bases). V was pared by 6 bases and J by 4 bases, with 19 bases between. Germline lookup yields CDR1 MNHNY and CDR2 SVGAGI (reference sequence). The CDR3 covers 15 residues. CDR3: CASSPVTGQGYEQYF. For the CDR3, the DNA is TGTGCCAGCAGCCCTGTCACAGGGCAAGGGTACGAGCAGTACTTC.

CDR3 in amino acids: CASSKGQGSGTDTQYF. CDR3 coding DNA: TGTGCCAGCAGCAAAGGACAGGGTTCGGGCACAGATACGCAGTATTTT. The rearrangement joins TRBV7-9 to TRBJ2-3; 8 bases are shared with TRBD1. The CDR3 is 16 amino acids. The germline V gene encodes CDR1 SEHNR and CDR2 FQNEAQ (reference sequence). J gave up 1 base and V 5 bases, and 8 bases lay outside the gene matches.

V usage is TRBV19 and J usage is TRBJ2-3; D uncertain. The CDR3 contains 14 residues. The germline CDR1 and CDR2 sequences are LNHDA and SQIVND (reference sequence). V was pared by 1 base and J by 2 bases, with 7 bases between. The CDR3 DNA sequence: TGTGCCAGTAGTATAGGTTCTGACACAGATACGCAGTATTTT. Its protein is CASSIGSDTDTQYF.

The V and J genes are TRBV18 and TRBJ1-1, with TRBD1 matching 7 bases. The germline V gene encodes CDR1 KGHSH and CDR2 LQKENI. The CDR3 consists of 14 residues. J was trimmed by 8 bases and V by 1 base; bases with no gene match: 7. The DNA of the CDR3 is TGTGCCAGCTCACCACAGGGACAGCCAATAGAAGCTTTCTTT. Its translation is CASSPQGQPIEAFF.

The V gene is TRBV9, the J gene TRBJ2-1; 10 bases map to TRBD2. CDR1 and CDR2 from the germline V gene are SGDLS and YYNGEE. The CDR3 is 15 amino acids. V trimming: 0 bases; J trimming: 7 bases; junction bases outside the gene matches: 4. CDR3 sequence (DNA): TGTGCCAGCAGCGTAGTAGTTAGCGGGAGGAATGAGCAGTTCTTC. Translation gives CASSVVVSGRNEQFF.

The chain couples TRBV7-3 to TRBJ1-2; D gene unclear. Germline V lookup: CDR1 SGHTA, CDR2 FQGTGA. V was pared by 1 base and J by 7 bases, with 13 bases between. The CDR3 runs to 14 residues. The CDR3 nucleotides are TGTGCCAGCAGCTTAATGTCTCAACAGTCTGGCTACACCTTC. This sequence encodes CASSLMSQQSGYTF.

CDR3 sequence reads: CASTLSTGTGANEQFF. The CDR3 nucleotides are TGTGCCAGCACCTTATCAACCGGGACAGGGGCCAATGAGCAGTTCTTC. This chain connects TRBV27 to TRBJ2-1, with 10 bases lining up with TRBD1. The CDR3 runs 16 residues. After removal of 7 bases from V and 6 bases from J, the junction contained 12 bases not matched to a gene. The germline CDR1 and CDR2 sequences are MNHEY and SMNVEV (reference sequence).

The V and J genes are TRBV7-3 and TRBJ1-1, with 8 bases that match TRBD1. The germline V gene encodes CDR1 SGHTA and CDR2 FQGTGA. CDR3 length: 14 residues. J was trimmed by 5 bases and V by 4 bases; bases with no gene match: 6. The CDR3 region is CASSSTGGLTEAFF. CDR3 nucleotides: TGTGCCAGCAGCTCTACAGGGGGGTTAACTGAAGCTTTCTTT.

The rearrangement joins TRBV29-1 to TRBJ2-1, with no clear D. This CDR3 contains 10 residues. Germline V gene data show CDR1 as SQVTM and CDR2 as ANQGSEA. V lost 5 bases, J lost 13 bases, and 12 bases lay in between. CDR3 residues: CSVSQLVQFF. For the CDR3, the DNA is TGCAGCGTTAGCCAACTTGTTCAGTTCTTC.

This clone came up a few times. V usage is TRBV5-4 and J usage is TRBJ2-7; D call uncertain. This CDR3 has 13 residues. V lost 4 bases to trimming and J lost 0 bases, with 8 bases between them. Germline CDR1 is SGHNT and CDR2 is YYREEE (reference sequence). CDR3 sequence: CASSPPDSYEQYF. DNA of the CDR3: TGTGCCAGCAGCCCCCCGGACTCCTACGAGCAGTACTTC.

This rearrangement joins TRBV28 to TRBJ1-2, with D maybe TRBD1 (5 bases). Trimming left V 7 bases short and J 5 bases short, with 11 bases between. Germline CDR1 MDHEN, CDR2 SYDVKM. This CDR3 contains 12 residues. As DNA, the CDR3 is TGTGCCAGCACGGGGGAGGGATATGGCTACACCTTC. Protein sequence: CASTGEGYGYTF.